The 31 T cell receptor beta chains reported below all come from one sample, sequenced in a study of cytomegalovirus exposure and HLA in healthy donors (dated by TCRdb to the late 2010s). Library construction relied on the immunoSEQ multiplex PCR assay. For the multiplex PCR, a mixture combining 60 forward primers for TCR Vbeta segments and 13 reverse primers for TCR Jbeta segments was used. Entries here come from immuneACCESS through TCRdb and include only in-frame sequences with V and J called. Some clones fail to appear in such tables; in the studies checked, an unresolved V gene covers under half of the shortfall, and the cause of the remainder is unknown. The sample table records 170,000 or so clones; around 86% of these occur just once. 1.6% of the sample lies in the top ten. Sequencing used PBMCs. The receptors come from a man between 50 and 59 years old in good health and CMV-seronegative.

The chain couples TRBV19 to TRBJ2-5; 11 bases map to TRBD2. The V segment lost 4 bases and the J segment 7 bases; nucleotides outside the gene matches: 11. Germline CDR1 reads LNHDA; CDR2 reads SQIVND (reference sequence). CDR3 length: 16 residues. This chain's CDR3 is CASSTTSGSLDRTQYF. The DNA of the CDR3 is TGTGCCAGTAGTACCACTAGCGGGAGTTTGGATAGGACCCAGTACTTC.

This clone turned up a few times. The V call is TRBV29-1, the J call TRBJ1-5; no clear D gene. The CDR3 runs to 11 residues. The V gene's germline CDR1 is SQVTM and CDR2 ANQGSEA. V gave up 4 bases and J gave up 7 bases, with 8 bases separating them. Here the CDR3 DNA reads TGCAGCGTTGGAGTAAACCAGCCCCAGCATTTT. Protein: CSVGVNQPQHF.

Only a few counts were recorded for this clone. This rearrangement joins TRBV6-6 to TRBJ2-7; D is perhaps TRBD1 (5 bases). CDR1 and CDR2 from the germline V gene are MNHNY and SVGAGI (reference sequence). V was shortened by 4 bases and J by 0 bases, with 10 bases between the two germline ends. CDR3 length: 14 residues. DNA of the CDR3: TGTGCCAGCAGTTTGCCGACAGCCTCCTACGAGCAGTACTTC. Protein sequence: CASSLPTASYEQYF.

CDR3 sequence (DNA): TGTGCCAGCAGTGGACAGGGGGCATCGACTGAAGCTTTCTTT. Protein: CASSGQGASTEAFF. The rearrangement joins TRBV28 to TRBJ1-1; 11 bases match TRBD1. The trim removed 5 bases at V and 5 bases at J, leaving 4 bases unmatched. The CDR3 totals 14 residues. Germline V CDR1 and CDR2: MDHEN, SYDVKM. Looking up the rest from reference TRBV28 and TRBJ1-1 gives the full variable domain: DVKVTQSSRYLVKRTGEKVFLECVQDMDHENMFWYRQDPGLGLRLIYFSYDVKMKEKGDIPEGYSVSREKKERFSLILESASTNQTSMYLCASSGQGASTEAFFGQGTRLTVV.

The chain carries TRBV29-1 and TRBJ1-1, with 10 bases aligning to TRBD1. Unmatched junction bases numbered 9, after V lost 8 bases and J lost 6 bases. Germline CDR1 reads SQVTM; CDR2 reads ANQGSEA. The CDR3 runs to 13 residues. CDR3 sequence reads: CSTKRGQGSEAFF. The DNA for the CDR3 is TGCAGCACCAAGCGGGGACAGGGGTCTGAAGCTTTCTTT.

The rearrangement joins TRBV5-4 to TRBJ2-2; 10 bases agree with TRBD2. Trimming cost V 0 bases and J 5 bases; bases outside gene matches: 4. The germline gives CDR1 SGHNT, CDR2 YYREEE (reference sequence). The CDR3 extends over 16 amino acids. As DNA, the CDR3 is TGTGCCAGCAGCTTGGTTCCTAGCGGGAGTACCGGGGAGCTGTTTTTT. Translated: CASSLVPSGSTGELFF.

The chain is built from TRBV9 and TRBJ2-3; a possible D gene is TRBD1 (6 bases). The CDR3 has 15 amino acids. Germline values: CDR1 SGDLS, CDR2 YYNGEE. V shed 0 bases and J shed 6 bases, with 14 bases lying between them. The CDR3 sequence is CASSVVSRRGDTQYF. The CDR3 DNA sequence: TGTGCCAGCAGCGTAGTCTCGCGTAGGGGGGATACGCAGTATTTT. The variable domain in full, completed from reference TRBV9 and TRBJ2-3, reads DSGVTQTPKHLITATGQRVTLRCSPRSGDLSVYWYQQSLDQGLQFLIQYYNGEERAKGNILERFSAQQFPDLHSELNLSSLELGDSALYFCASSVVSRRGDTQYFGPGTRLTVL.

Details on this clone: At the DNA level, this CDR3 is encoded by other sequences in the same sample as well. The rearrangement joins TRBV28 to TRBJ2-7; D is uncertain. The V end lost 8 bases, the J end lost 3 bases, and 8 bases lay between the germline ends. This CDR3 is built from 11 residues. From germline, CDR1 is MDHEN and CDR2 SYDVKM. Here the CDR3 DNA reads TGTGCCAGCTCTCTACGCTACGAGCAGTACTTC. It yields the protein CASSLRYEQYF.

The CDR3, as DNA: TGTGCCAGCAGCCTGGGCAGAGGGGGGGCCAACGTCCTGACTTTC. This codes for CASSLGRGGANVLTF. V and J are TRBV7-2 and TRBJ2-6, with a tentative D call TRBD2 (5 bases). The V gene lost 5 bases and the J gene lost 4 bases, with 12 bases spanning the gap. Per germline, CDR1 SGHTA and CDR2 FQGNSA. CDR3 length: 15 residues.

This chain joins TRBV6-5 and TRBJ1-1; D unresolved. V lost 7 bases and J 11 bases, leaving 26 bases between the germline ends. The germline CDR1 and CDR2 sequences are MNHEY and SVGAGI. This CDR3 is built from 15 residues. Here the CDR3 reads CASNLAPPMGIEAFF. The DNA of the CDR3 is TGTGCCAGCAACCTAGCCCCTCCCATGGGCATTGAGGCTTTCTTT.

This sequence joins TRBV7-9 and TRBJ2-2; no firm D call. The germline V gene encodes CDR1 SEHNR and CDR2 FQNEAQ (reference sequence). Trimming removed 8 bases from V and 4 bases from J, with 17 bases in between. The CDR3 is 15 residues long. CDR3 coding DNA: TGTGCCAGCCGAACTTCGCTAGAGCTCACCGGGGAGCTGTTTTTT. This translates into CASRTSLELTGELFF.

The chain is built from TRBV6-5 and TRBJ2-7, with D possibly being TRBD2 (7 bases). V lost 8 bases and J 2 bases, leaving 16 bases between the germline ends. The CDR3 has 14 amino acids. Germline V CDR1 and CDR2: MNHEY, SVGAGI. The CDR3 reads CASWGAGRTYEQYF. The CDR3 DNA reads TGTGCCAGCTGGGGGGCCGGGAGGACCTACGAGCAGTACTTC.

A single count supports this clone. The J gene is TRBJ2-1, the V gene TRBV4-2, with 10 bases matching TRBD2. The CDR3 is 17 amino acids. Per the germline V gene, CDR1 is LGHNA and CDR2 is YNFKEQ. The junction had 10 bases not matched to a gene; V was cut back by 0 bases and J by 8 bases. This chain's CDR3 is CASSQDGLAGVLDEQFF. The CDR3 nucleotides are TGTGCCAGCAGCCAAGATGGGCTAGCGGGAGTTTTGGATGAGCAGTTCTTC.

This CDR3 is CASSLAAGSEPQHF. In nucleotides, the CDR3 is TGTGCCAGCAGCTTAGCGGCAGGGTCGGAGCCCCAGCATTTT. This chain uses TRBV7-2 with TRBJ1-5; tentatively, D is TRBD1 (5 bases). This CDR3 has 14 amino acids. CDR1 SGHTA and CDR2 FQGNSA come from the germline V gene. V lost 0 bases and J lost 8, with 11 bases in between.

The chain carries TRBV28 and TRBJ2-3; maybe TRBD2 (5 bases). The germline V gene encodes CDR1 MDHEN and CDR2 SYDVKM. The CDR3 is made up of 15 amino acids. The germline V and J ends were trimmed by 7 bases and 2 bases, with 16 bases remaining between them. The DNA of the CDR3 is TGTGCCAGCAATTCAAACGGGATTAACACAGATACGCAGTATTTT. Its protein product is CASNSNGINTDTQYF.

The chain is built from TRBV29-1 and TRBJ2-1; tentative D call: TRBD1 (6 bases). CDR1 is SQVTM and CDR2 is ANQGSEA in the germline V gene. This CDR3 is built from 13 residues. The ends were cut back, 5 bases at V and 9 bases at J, with 17 bases in the middle. The DNA for the CDR3 is TGCAGCGTTCTGGGAAGGGCAGGGGCTGAGCAGTTCTTC. Its protein is CSVLGRAGAEQFF.

The J gene is TRBJ1-5, the V gene TRBV19; D is uncertain. V was pared by 10 bases and J by 6 bases, with 19 bases between. The CDR3 has 14 residues. The germline V gene encodes CDR1 LNHDA and CDR2 SQIVND (reference sequence). The CDR3 DNA sequence: TGTGCCACCTCCGAGATGGGCCCCTTTCAGCCCCAGCATTTT. Encoded protein: CATSEMGPFQPQHF.

The chain uses TRBV7-2 and TRBJ1-5; maybe TRBD1 (5 bases). The CDR3 is 16 amino acids. CDR1 and CDR2 (germline): SGHTA, FQGNSA. V was shortened by 4 bases and J by 5 bases, with 18 bases between the two germline ends. In nucleotides, the CDR3 is TGTGCCAGCAGCTGGTCGGGGGTGGAGGGAGATCAGCCCCAGCATTTT. It yields the protein CASSWSGVEGDQPQHF.

The rearrangement links TRBV27 to TRBJ2-1, with 8 bases identical to TRBD1. This CDR3 is 12 amino acids long. V lost 5 bases to trimming and J lost 8 bases; unmatched junction nucleotides: 2. CDR1 and CDR2 (germline): MNHEY, SMNVEV (reference sequence). CDR3 sequence reads: CASSLGQDEQFF. Here the CDR3 DNA reads TGTGCCAGCAGTCTGGGACAGGATGAGCAGTTCTTC.

The chain links TRBV29-1 to TRBJ2-3; TRBD2 matches at 12 bases. The CDR3 loop spans 17 amino acids. V shed 7 bases and J 2 bases; nucleotides not matched to a gene: 13. CDR1 is SQVTM and CDR2 is ANQGSEA in the germline V gene. The CDR3 DNA follows: TGCAGCGCATCACCCAACGGACTAGCGGGACTCACAGATACGCAGTATTTT. As protein: CSASPNGLAGLTDTQYF.

The chain recombines TRBV21-1 with TRBJ1-3; the tabulated D call, TRBD1, remains unverified against the DNA. TRBV21-1 is a pseudogene locus. The CDR3 has 13 residues. CDR3 sequence (DNA): TGTGCCAGCAACAGGGTTTCTGGAAACACCATATATTTT. Translated, it gives CASNRVSGNTIYF.

This rearrangement joins TRBV7-3 to TRBJ2-2; 9 positions match TRBD2. The V gene's germline CDR1 is SGHTA and CDR2 FQGTGA. CDR3 length: 15 amino acids. The V gene end was trimmed by 8 bases and the J gene end by 4 bases; junction bases not matched to a gene: 8. The CDR3 sequence: CASGIAGVATGELFF. The CDR3 nucleotides are TGTGCCAGCGGAATAGCGGGAGTCGCCACCGGGGAGCTGTTTTTT.

This chain uses TRBV6-5 with TRBJ1-2; 10 bases are a match to TRBD1. V lost 2 bases to trimming and J lost 5 bases; unmatched junction nucleotides: 8. CDR1 and CDR2 (germline): MNHEY, SVGAGI. The CDR3 sequence is 16 residues long. For the CDR3, the DNA is TGTGCCAGCAGTTACAGGACAGGGGGAGGCCGTTATGGCTACACCTTC. Encoded protein: CASSYRTGGGRYGYTF.

The chain carries TRBV7-3 and TRBJ2-5; 8 positions match TRBD2. The CDR3 is made up of 15 amino acids. V shed 1 base, J shed 5 bases, and the junction held 6 bases outside the gene matches. Per the germline V gene, CDR1 is SGHTA and CDR2 is FQGTGA. The CDR3 DNA is TGTGCCAGCAGCTTAATACCGGGACTAGGCGAGACCCAGTACTTC. It specifies CASSLIPGLGETQYF.

CDR3 in DNA: TGCGCCAGCAGCTTGAGTGGGACAGGGGGTAAAAAGACCCAGTACTTC. This gives the protein CASSLSGTGGKKTQYF. The J gene is TRBJ2-5, the V gene TRBV5-1; TRBD1 aligns across 11 bases. CDR1 SGHRS and CDR2 YFSETQ come from the germline V gene. With V trimmed by 1 base and J by 6 bases, 8 bases remained unmatched. The CDR3 runs 16 residues.

The rearrangement joins TRBV19 to TRBJ1-1; no clear D. V shed 1 base and J shed 1 base, with 7 bases lying between them. Germline V gene lookup returns CDR1 LNHDA and CDR2 SQIVND (reference sequence). The CDR3 runs 14 residues. CDR3 protein: CASSIGHRNTEAFF. The CDR3 coding sequence is TGTGCCAGTAGTATAGGACATAGGAACACTGAAGCTTTCTTT.

The CDR3 coding sequence is TGTGCCAGCAGTGACGGGGGGATGAGCACAGATACGCAGTATTTT. Protein sequence: CASSDGGMSTDTQYF. The J gene is TRBJ2-3, the V gene TRBV6-4, with D perhaps TRBD2 (6 bases). CDR1 is MRHNA and CDR2 is SNTAGT in the germline V gene. V was pared by 2 bases and J by 0 bases, with 9 bases between. This CDR3 comprises 15 residues.

The chain couples TRBV21-1 to TRBJ2-5; the table's D gene call, TRBD1, was not cross checked with the DNA. TRBV21-1 is a known pseudogene. The length of the CDR3 is 15 residues. CDR3 nucleotide sequence: TGTGCCAGCAGCAAAGAGACAGGAACTCAAGAGACCCAGTACTTC. Its translation: CASSKETGTQETQYF.

This chain links TRBV7-2 with TRBJ2-5; 12 bases agree with TRBD2. With V trimmed by 5 bases and J by 6 bases, 7 bases remained unmatched. This CDR3 has 15 residues. Germline V gene sequence: CDR1 SGHTA, CDR2 FQGNSA. CDR3 protein: CASSRLAGDLKTQYF. CDR3 DNA sequence: TGTGCCAGCAGCCGACTAGCGGGAGATTTAAAGACCCAGTACTTC.

This chain connects TRBV11-2 to TRBJ2-7; 7 bases line up with TRBD2. V gave up 5 bases and J gave up 5 bases; unmatched junction bases: 18. The CDR3 is made up of 17 amino acids. CDR1 is SGHAT and CDR2 is FQNNGV in the germline V gene. CDR3 sequence reads: CASSRGRGEKLKNEQYF. DNA for the CDR3: TGTGCCAGCAGCCGAGGGAGGGGTGAGAAATTGAAGAACGAGCAGTACTTC.

The chain links TRBV5-1 to TRBJ2-2; 7 bases agree with TRBD1. This CDR3 is 17 amino acids long. Per the germline V gene, CDR1 is SGHRS and CDR2 is YFSETQ. The J segment lost 0 bases and the V segment lost 4 bases, leaving 9 bases of the junction unmatched. The CDR3 loop is CASSGQAATSNTGELFF. CDR3 DNA sequence: TGCGCCAGCAGCGGACAGGCCGCGACGTCGAACACCGGGGAGCTGTTTTTT.